This TCR beta chain was profiled in a study of T cell responses to AZD1222 COVID-19 vaccine. Germline CDR1 and CDR2: SGHVS and FNYEAQ. The V and J ends lost 1 base and 4 bases, in that order; junction bases with no gene match: 6. The length of the CDR3 is 15 residues. Sequencing used immunoSEQ multiplex PCR; TCRdb keeps in-frame clones, though not all of them. The sample holds 120,000 or so clones, about nine tenths seen once. The chain employs TRBV7-6 and TRBJ1-1; 7 positions match TRBD1. The TCR was taken from an adult who received the AZD1222 COVID-19 vaccine. Specimen: peripheral blood, collected 28 days after the second AZD1222 dose. In DNA, the CDR3 is TGTGCCAGCAGCTTAGAGACAGGGTTTTTCACTGAAGCTTTCTTT. Translating gives CASSLETGFFTEAFF.